Described below is a single TCR beta chain sequence and its context. Its antigen is undetermined. Primers included in the PCR were 60 Vbeta and 13 Jbeta primers. The table came from immunoSEQ multiplex PCR; TCRdb's copy has only in-frame clones and leaves some out. Its clone listing holds approximately 110,000 clones. The data originate from a study of cytomegalovirus exposure and HLA in healthy donors. On the study more broadly: Approximately 190 million T cells yielded around 100 million unique TCR beta sequences, as an earlier analysis found.

Whole-study findings and limits: Later on, a genetic analysis was performed. It linked a missense variant in DCLRE1C with V- and J-gene trimming of TCR beta.

The CDR3 contains 15 residues. CDR1 and CDR2 from the germline V gene are SGHRS and YFSETQ. Trimming stripped 5 bases from V and 3 bases from J, with 15 bases between. This TCR derives from a man aged 40-49 years in good health and CMV-seropositive. Material for sequencing was PBMCs. This chain joins TRBV5-1 and TRBJ2-1; TRBD2 is a possible D gene (6 bases). The CDR3 coding sequence is TGCGCCAGCAGTTCCGGGACTGCGCTCTACAATGAGCAGTTCTTC. This sequence encodes CASSSGTALYNEQFF. Full variable domain (missing parts from reference TRBV5-1 and TRBJ2-1): KAGVTQTPRYLIKTRGQQVTLSCSPISGHRSVSWYQQTPGQGLQFLFEYFSETQRNKGNFPGRFSGRQFSNSRSEMNVSTLELGDSALYLCASSSGTALYNEQFFGPGTRLTVL.